This T cell receptor (beta chain) appears in the sequencing data of a study of regulatory T cells in long-lasting Graves disease. Construction of TCR beta libraries relied on iRepertoire HTBI primers and on Arm-PCR targeting CDR3 regions. In the original workflow: Identification of gene segments yielded more than 60 TRBV and more than eleven TRBJ across samples. One entry per CDR3 protein results from TCRdb running MiXCR on the multiplex PCR reads. TCRdb's processing, not the authors', yielded these V and J calls. The top ten clones hold less than 9% of a sample with around 510,000 distinct CDR3 sequences, less than 25% of them seen once. Time point denoted: persistent/refractory GD, antithyroid drugs over 5 years with positive TRAb. From PBMCs, RNA was extracted and then used to make the TCR library. Germline V gene sequence: CDR1 SGDLS, CDR2 YYNGEE. J was trimmed by 3 bases and V by 4 bases; bases with no gene match: 3. The CDR3 length is 14 residues.

This clonotype was found a few times. The sequence came from a female donor with Graves disease. Sequencing was performed on peripheral blood mononuclear cells (PBMCs), taken when the disease was refractory, from a patient treated with antithyroid drugs. V usage is TRBV9 and J usage is TRBJ2-2; 7 positions match TRBD2. CDR3 amino acids: CASSTGLYTGELFF. The CDR3 region has the DNA TGTGCCAGCAGCACGGGACTATACACCGGGGAGCTGTTTTTT.